What follows are 17 T cell receptor beta chains derived from one specimen sequenced in a study of vaccination and CD4 T cells after COVID-19. At the Johns Hopkins FTIC core, DNA taken from cultured CD4+ T cells was sequenced by way of the Oncomine TCR Beta short-read assay. MiXCR, run by TCRdb on the PCR reads, gives a single entry per CDR3 protein. The data contain 15,000 or so distinct CDR3 sequences, around 58% of them singletons. Regarding treatment: 10-day PBMC culture with coronavirus spike peptide pools or control peptides (ViraFEST assay). No antigen is known for these receptors. Sequences were obtained from CD4+ T cells from blood, cultured in vitro. These receptor sequences come from a human donor who had recovered from COVID-19.

This rearrangement joins TRBV27 to TRBJ2-5; perhaps D is TRBD1 or TRBD2 (5 bases each). Trimming took 7 bases from V and 5 from J, leaving 20 bases between them. Germline assignment: CDR1 MNHEY and CDR2 SMNVEV (reference sequence). The CDR3 extends over 15 amino acids. DNA of the CDR3: TGTGCCAGCACCTCTAGACGAGGGGCCGGGGAGACCCAGTACTTC. It yields the protein CASTSRRGAGETQYF.

This clonotype appeared once. This rearrangement joins TRBV12-3 or TRBV12-4 to TRBJ2-5; TRBD2 matches at 8 bases. This CDR3 region has 15 residues. Unmatched junction bases numbered 9, after V lost 5 bases and J lost 4 bases. CDR3 loop: CASSQGWAGGETQYF. The CDR3 DNA reads TGTGCCAGCAGTCAGGGGTGGGCGGGAGGAGAGACCCAGTACTTC.

V and J are TRBV27 and TRBJ2-7; D is possibly TRBD1 or TRBD2 (5 bases each). V dropped 4 bases and J dropped 0 bases, with 13 bases sitting between them. Looked up from germline, CDR1 is MNHEY and CDR2 is SMNVEV (reference sequence). This CDR3 comprises 15 residues. DNA of the CDR3: TGTGCCAGCAGTTCCCGGGACCCTTTCTCCTACGAGCAGTACTTC. It translates to CASSSRDPFSYEQYF.

The CDR3 DNA sequence: TGTGCCTGGGGGGGACTCCCAGAGCAGTTCTTC. Translating gives CAWGGLPEQFF. This rearrangement joins TRBV30 to TRBJ2-1, with D possibly TRBD2 on 6 matching bases. The V end was cut by 5 bases, the J end by 10 bases, with 12 bases between. From germline, CDR1 is GTSNPN and CDR2 SVGIG (reference sequence). The CDR3 has 11 amino acids.

The CDR3 is CAWSVGTAGNTIYF. CDR3 DNA sequence: TGTGCCTGGAGTGTAGGGACAGCTGGAAACACCATATATTTT. V usage is TRBV30 and J usage is TRBJ1-3; 7 positions agree with TRBD1. Germline V gene data show CDR1 as GTSNPN and CDR2 as SVGIG (reference sequence). The CDR3 covers 14 residues. V was clipped by 0 bases and J by 2 bases; unmatched bases: 1.

The chain uses TRBV6-2 or TRBV6-3 and TRBJ2-2, with D unresolved. The germline V gene encodes CDR1 MNHEY and CDR2 SVGEGT. Trimming left V 2 bases short and J 0 bases short, with 1 base between. The CDR3 covers 13 residues. The CDR3 bases are TGTGCCAGCAGTTACCCGAACACCGGGGAGCTGTTTTTT. This codes for CASSYPNTGELFF.

The V call is TRBV7-2, the J call TRBJ2-5; maybe TRBD2 (6 bases). The CDR3 consists of 15 residues. V lost 2 bases, J lost 3 bases, and 13 bases lay in between. From germline, CDR1 is SGHTA and CDR2 FQGNSA. The CDR3 coding sequence is TGTGCCAGCAGCTTACGCGGGGATGGTGAAGAGACCCAGTACTTC. The encoded protein is CASSLRGDGEETQYF.

This rearrangement joins TRBV7-2 to TRBJ2-7; no reliable D call. Trimming stripped 5 bases from V and 4 bases from J, with 6 bases between. This CDR3 region has 11 residues. The germline V gene has CDR1 SGHTA and CDR2 FQGNSA. DNA of the CDR3: TGTGCCAGCAGCCCCTCATACGAGCAGTACTTC. Its protein product is CASSPSYEQYF. Using reference TRBV7-2 and TRBJ2-7 for the parts outside the CDR3, the full variable domain is GAGVSQSPSNKVTEKGKDVELRCDPISGHTALYWYRQSLGQGLEFLIYFQGNSAPDKSGLPSDRFSAERTGGSVSTLTIQRTQQEDSAVYLCASSPSYEQYFGPGTRLTVT.

There are a few counts of this clonotype. V is TRBV5-1 and J is TRBJ1-6; TRBD1 matches at 7 bases. The CDR3 covers 14 residues. V gave up 1 base and J gave up 9 bases; unmatched junction bases: 4. Per the germline V gene, CDR1 is SGHRS and CDR2 is YFSETQ. In nucleotides, the CDR3 is TGCGCCAGCAGCTTGAGGCAGGGGGGTTCACCCCTCCACTTT. It yields the protein CASSLRQGGSPLHF.

This clonotype has a handful of counts. The V call is TRBV19, the J call TRBJ2-7; weak D call: TRBD2 (6 bases). Deletions cut 3 bases from V and 2 bases from J, with 17 bases between. Looked up from germline, CDR1 is LNHDA and CDR2 is SQIVND (reference sequence). The CDR3 runs to 16 residues. The CDR3 DNA sequence: TGTGCCAGTAGTATGGGTTGGGTAGCGGTTACCTACGAGCAGTACTTC. It encodes CASSMGWVAVTYEQYF. The whole variable domain, remainder taken from reference TRBV19 and TRBJ2-7, is DGGITQSPKYLFRKEGQNVTLSCEQNLNHDAMYWYRQDPGQGLRLIYYSQIVNDFQKGDIAEGYSVSREKKESFPLTVTSAQKNPTAFYLCASSMGWVAVTYEQYFGPGTRLTVT.

This chain joins TRBV12-5 and TRBJ1-1, with D uncertain. CDR1 LGHNT and CDR2 FRNRAP come from the germline V gene. Trimming cost V 7 bases and J 5 bases, with 20 bases left between them. This CDR3 has 15 amino acids. The chain's CDR3 is CASALGRREGTEAFF. DNA for the CDR3: TGTGCTAGTGCCCTGGGGAGACGGGAGGGAACTGAAGCTTTCTTT.

V is TRBV19 and J is TRBJ1-1, with 8 bases matching TRBD1. The CDR3 is made up of 14 amino acids. V shed 10 bases, J shed 1 base, and the junction held 8 bases outside the gene matches. Germline CDR1 LNHDA, CDR2 SQIVND (reference sequence). The CDR3 DNA reads as TGTGCCACCTCTAACAGGGGGGGGAACACTGAAGCTTTCTTT. This translates into CATSNRGGNTEAFF.

This chain uses TRBV20-1 with TRBJ1-5; possibly TRBD1 for D (5 bases). This CDR3 has 13 residues. The V and J ends lost 6 bases and 5 bases respectively, with 14 bases between them. Germline values: CDR1 DFQATT, CDR2 SNEGSKA (reference sequence). The CDR3: CSARDKGDQPQHF. CDR3 DNA sequence: TGCAGTGCCCGGGATAAAGGGGATCAGCCCCAGCATTTT.

V usage is TRBV7-8 and J usage is TRBJ2-1; 10 bases are a match to TRBD2. This CDR3 comprises 15 residues. CDR1 SGHVS and CDR2 FQNEAQ come from the germline V gene. V was clipped by 5 bases and J by 8 bases; unmatched bases: 9. The DNA for the CDR3 is TGTGCCAGCAGCCCGCTAGCGGGAGTCTTAGATGAGCAGTTCTTC. It specifies CASSPLAGVLDEQFF.

V and J are TRBV11-1 and TRBJ1-5, with TRBD1 identical over 8 bases. The germline gives CDR1 SGHAT, CDR2 FQDESV (reference sequence). J was trimmed by 5 bases and V by 3 bases; bases with no gene match: 0. The CDR3 length is 13 residues. The CDR3 here is CASSLTGDQPQHF. In DNA form, the CDR3 reads TGTGCCAGCAGCTTGACAGGGGATCAGCCCCAGCATTTT.

This chain connects TRBV7-3 to TRBJ2-5; D possibly corresponds to TRBD1 (5 bases). Germline V gene data show CDR1 as SGHTA and CDR2 as FQGTGA. The length of the CDR3 is 14 residues. Trimming stripped 4 bases from V and 5 bases from J, with 14 bases between. The CDR3 loop reads CASSSPGKVETQYF. CDR3 bases: TGTGCCAGCAGCTCCCCAGGGAAGGTGGAGACCCAGTACTTC.

The chain carries TRBV20-1 and TRBJ1-2, with D possibly matching TRBD1 (5 bases). The CDR3 is made up of 15 amino acids. The ends were cut back, 1 base at V and 4 bases at J, with 16 bases in the middle. Germline V lookup: CDR1 DFQATT, CDR2 SNEGSKA (reference sequence). The CDR3: CSARAPPGYGYGYTF. In nucleotides, the CDR3 is TGCAGTGCTAGAGCGCCCCCAGGGTACGGCTATGGCTACACCTTC.